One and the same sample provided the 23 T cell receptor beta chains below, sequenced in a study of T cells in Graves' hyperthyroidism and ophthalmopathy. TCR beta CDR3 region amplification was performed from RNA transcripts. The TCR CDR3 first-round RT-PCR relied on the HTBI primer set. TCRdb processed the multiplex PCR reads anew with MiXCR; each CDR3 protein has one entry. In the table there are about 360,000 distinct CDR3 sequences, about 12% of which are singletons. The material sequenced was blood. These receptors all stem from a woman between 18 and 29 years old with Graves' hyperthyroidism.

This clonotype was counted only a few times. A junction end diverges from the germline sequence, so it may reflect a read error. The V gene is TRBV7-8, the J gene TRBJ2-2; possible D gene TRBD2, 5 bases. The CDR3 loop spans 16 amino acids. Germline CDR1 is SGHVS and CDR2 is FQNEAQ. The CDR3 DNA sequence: TGTGCCAGCAGCTCGAATCCGTATCTGAACACCGGGGAGCCGTTTTTT. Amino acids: CASSSNPYLNTGEPFF. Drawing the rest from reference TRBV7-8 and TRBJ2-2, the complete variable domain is GAGVSQSPRYKVAKRGQDVALRCDPISGHVSLFWYQQALGQGPEFLTYFQNEAQLDKSGLPSDRFFAERPEGSVSTLKIQRTQQEDSAVYLCASSSNPYLNTGEPFFGEGSRLTVL.

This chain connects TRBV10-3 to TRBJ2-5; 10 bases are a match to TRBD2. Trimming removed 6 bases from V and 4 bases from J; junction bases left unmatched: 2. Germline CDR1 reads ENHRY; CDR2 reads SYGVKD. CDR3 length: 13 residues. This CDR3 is CAISLAGGETQYF. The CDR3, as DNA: TGTGCCATCAGCTTAGCGGGGGGAGAGACCCAGTACTTC.

The CDR3 is CSARVPSGGSQETQYF. In DNA, the CDR3 is TGCAGTGCTAGAGTTCCCAGCGGGGGTTCGCAAGAGACCCAGTACTTC. The chain links TRBV20-1 to TRBJ2-5, with 8 bases fitting TRBD2. Per the germline V gene, CDR1 is DFQATT and CDR2 is SNEGSKA (reference sequence). This CDR3 comprises 16 residues. V lost 1 base to trimming and J lost 2 bases; unmatched junction nucleotides: 9.

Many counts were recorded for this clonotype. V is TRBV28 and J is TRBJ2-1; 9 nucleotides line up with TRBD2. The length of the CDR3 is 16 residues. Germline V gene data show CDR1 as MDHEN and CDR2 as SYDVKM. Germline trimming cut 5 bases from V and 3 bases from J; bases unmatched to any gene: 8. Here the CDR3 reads CASSPFRAGGYNEQFF. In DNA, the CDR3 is TGTGCCAGCAGTCCGTTCCGAGCGGGAGGCTACAATGAGCAGTTCTTC. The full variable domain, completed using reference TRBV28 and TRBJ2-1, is DVKVTQSSRYLVKRTGEKVFLECVQDMDHENMFWYRQDPGLGLRLIYFSYDVKMKEKGDIPEGYSVSREKKERFSLILESASTNQTSMYLCASSPFRAGGYNEQFFGPGTRLTVL.

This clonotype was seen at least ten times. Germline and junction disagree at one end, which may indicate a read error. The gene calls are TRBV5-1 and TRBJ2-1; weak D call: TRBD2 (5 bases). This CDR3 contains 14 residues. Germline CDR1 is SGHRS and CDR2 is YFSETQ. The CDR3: CASSLGSSYNEQFF. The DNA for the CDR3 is TGTGCCAGCAGTTTGGGGAGCTCCTACAATGAGCAGTTCTTC.

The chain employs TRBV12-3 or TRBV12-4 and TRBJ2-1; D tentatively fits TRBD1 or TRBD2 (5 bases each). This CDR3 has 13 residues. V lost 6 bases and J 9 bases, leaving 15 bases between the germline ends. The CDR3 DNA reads TGTGCCAGCAGCACCGTGGGGGTACCTGAGCAGTTCTTC. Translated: CASSTVGVPEQFF.

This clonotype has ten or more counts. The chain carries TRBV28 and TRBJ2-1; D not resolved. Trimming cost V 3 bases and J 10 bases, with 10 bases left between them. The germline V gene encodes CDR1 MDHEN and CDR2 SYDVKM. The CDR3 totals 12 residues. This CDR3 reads CASSFEKWEQFF. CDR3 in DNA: TGTGCCAGCAGTTTTGAGAAGTGGGAGCAGTTCTTC. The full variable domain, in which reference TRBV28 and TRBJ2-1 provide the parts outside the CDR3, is DVKVTQSSRYLVKRTGEKVFLECVQDMDHENMFWYRQDPGLGLRLIYFSYDVKMKEKGDIPEGYSVSREKKERFSLILESASTNQTSMYLCASSFEKWEQFFGPGTRLTVL.

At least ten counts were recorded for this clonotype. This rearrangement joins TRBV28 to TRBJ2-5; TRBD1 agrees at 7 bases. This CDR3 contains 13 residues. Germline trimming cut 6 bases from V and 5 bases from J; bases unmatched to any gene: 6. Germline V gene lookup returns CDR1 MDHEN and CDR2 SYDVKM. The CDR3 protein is CASREGGIETQYF. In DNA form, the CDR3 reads TGTGCCAGCAGGGAAGGGGGCATCGAGACCCAGTACTTC.

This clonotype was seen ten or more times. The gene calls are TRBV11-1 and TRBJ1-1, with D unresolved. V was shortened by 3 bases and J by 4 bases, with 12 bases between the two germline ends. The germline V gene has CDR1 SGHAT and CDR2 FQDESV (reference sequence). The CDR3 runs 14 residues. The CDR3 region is CASSFFQVGTEAFF. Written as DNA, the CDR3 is TGTGCCAGCAGCTTTTTCCAAGTTGGCACTGAAGCTTTCTTT.

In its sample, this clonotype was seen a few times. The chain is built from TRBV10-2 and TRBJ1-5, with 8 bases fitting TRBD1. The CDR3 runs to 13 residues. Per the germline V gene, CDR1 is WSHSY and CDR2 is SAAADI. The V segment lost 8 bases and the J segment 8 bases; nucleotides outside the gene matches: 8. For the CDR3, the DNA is TGCGCCAGCGCAGACAGGGGCTCAGAGCCCCAGCATTTT. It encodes CASADRGSEPQHF.

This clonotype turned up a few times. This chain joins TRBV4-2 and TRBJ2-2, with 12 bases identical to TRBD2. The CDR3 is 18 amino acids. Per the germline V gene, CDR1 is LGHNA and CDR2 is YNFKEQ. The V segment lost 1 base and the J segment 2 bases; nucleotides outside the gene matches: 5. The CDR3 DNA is TGTGCCAGCAGCCAAGTTAGGACTAGCGGGGACAACACCGGGGAGCTGTTTTTT. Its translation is CASSQVRTSGDNTGELFF.

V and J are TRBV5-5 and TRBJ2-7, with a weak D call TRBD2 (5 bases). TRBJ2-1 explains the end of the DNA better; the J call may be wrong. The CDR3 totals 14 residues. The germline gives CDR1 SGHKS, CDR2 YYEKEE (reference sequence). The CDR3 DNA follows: TGTGCCAGCAGCTTATCTGGACTCCCCTACGAGCAGTTCTTC. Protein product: CASSLSGLPYEQFF.

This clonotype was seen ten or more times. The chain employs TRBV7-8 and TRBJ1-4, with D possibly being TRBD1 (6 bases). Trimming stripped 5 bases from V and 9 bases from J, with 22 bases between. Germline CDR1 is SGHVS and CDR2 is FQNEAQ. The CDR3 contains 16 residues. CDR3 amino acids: CASSPNTQGVLKKLFF. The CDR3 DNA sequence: TGTGCCAGCAGCCCCAATACACAGGGAGTATTGAAAAAACTGTTTTTT.

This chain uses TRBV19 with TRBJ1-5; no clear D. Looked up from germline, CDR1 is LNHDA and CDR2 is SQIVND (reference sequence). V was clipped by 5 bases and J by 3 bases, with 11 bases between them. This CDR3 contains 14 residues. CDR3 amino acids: CASSLLNPNQPQHF. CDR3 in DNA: TGTGCCAGTAGTCTTTTGAACCCCAATCAGCCCCAGCATTTT.

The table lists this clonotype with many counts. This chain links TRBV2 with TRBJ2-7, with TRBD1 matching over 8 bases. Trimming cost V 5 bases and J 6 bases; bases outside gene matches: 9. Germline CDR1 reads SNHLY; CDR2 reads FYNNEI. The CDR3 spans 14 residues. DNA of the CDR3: TGTGCCAGCAGTTCAACAGGACAGGGCGGCGAGCAGTACTTC. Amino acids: CASSSTGQGGEQYF.

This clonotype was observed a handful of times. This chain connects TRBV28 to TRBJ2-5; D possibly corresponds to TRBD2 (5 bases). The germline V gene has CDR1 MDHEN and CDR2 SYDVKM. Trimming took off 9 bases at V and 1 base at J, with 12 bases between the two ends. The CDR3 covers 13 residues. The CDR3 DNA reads TGTGCCAGTGGATTCGGGGTCCAAGAGACCCAGTACTTC. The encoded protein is CASGFGVQETQYF.

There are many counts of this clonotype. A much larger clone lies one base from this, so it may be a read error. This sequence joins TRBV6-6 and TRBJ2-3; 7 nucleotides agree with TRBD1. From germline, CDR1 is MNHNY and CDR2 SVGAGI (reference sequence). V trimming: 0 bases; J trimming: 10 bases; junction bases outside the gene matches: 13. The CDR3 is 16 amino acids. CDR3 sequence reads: CASSYSETGIVDAQYF. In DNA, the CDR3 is TGTGCCAGCAGTTACTCCGAGACAGGGATTGTCGATGCGCAGTATTTT.

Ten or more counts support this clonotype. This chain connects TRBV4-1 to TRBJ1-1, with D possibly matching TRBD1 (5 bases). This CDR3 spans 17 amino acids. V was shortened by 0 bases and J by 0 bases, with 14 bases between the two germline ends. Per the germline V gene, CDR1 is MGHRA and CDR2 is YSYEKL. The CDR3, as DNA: TGCGCCAGCAGCCAAGATCTGGACGGACAAATGAACACTGAAGCTTTCTTT. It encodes CASSQDLDGQMNTEAFF.

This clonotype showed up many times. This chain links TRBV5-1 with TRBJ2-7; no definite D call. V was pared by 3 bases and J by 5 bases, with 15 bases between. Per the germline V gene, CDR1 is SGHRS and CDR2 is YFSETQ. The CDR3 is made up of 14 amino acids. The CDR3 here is CASSSAGISDEQYF. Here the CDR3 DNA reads TGCGCCAGCAGCTCCGCAGGCATCTCGGACGAGCAGTACTTC.

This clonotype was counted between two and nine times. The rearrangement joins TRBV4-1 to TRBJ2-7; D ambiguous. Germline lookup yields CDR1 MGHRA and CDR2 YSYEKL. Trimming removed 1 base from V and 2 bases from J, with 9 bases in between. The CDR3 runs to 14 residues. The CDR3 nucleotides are TGCGCCAGCAGCCAAGTTTTGGTCACCTACGAGCAGTACTTC. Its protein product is CASSQVLVTYEQYF.

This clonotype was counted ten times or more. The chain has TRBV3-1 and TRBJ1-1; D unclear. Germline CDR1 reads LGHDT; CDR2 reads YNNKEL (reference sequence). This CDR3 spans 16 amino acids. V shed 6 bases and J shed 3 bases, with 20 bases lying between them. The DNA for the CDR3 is TGTGCCAGCAGGAACGAGGAGGAGCGGCCGGACACTGAAGCTTTCTTT. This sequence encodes CASRNEEERPDTEAFF.

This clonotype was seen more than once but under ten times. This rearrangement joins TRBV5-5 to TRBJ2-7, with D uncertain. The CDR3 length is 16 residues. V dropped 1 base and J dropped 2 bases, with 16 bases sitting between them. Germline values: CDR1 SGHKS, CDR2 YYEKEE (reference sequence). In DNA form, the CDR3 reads TGTGCCAGCAGCTTGACCGTGGCGGCTGGGACCTACGAGCAGTACTTC. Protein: CASSLTVAAGTYEQYF.

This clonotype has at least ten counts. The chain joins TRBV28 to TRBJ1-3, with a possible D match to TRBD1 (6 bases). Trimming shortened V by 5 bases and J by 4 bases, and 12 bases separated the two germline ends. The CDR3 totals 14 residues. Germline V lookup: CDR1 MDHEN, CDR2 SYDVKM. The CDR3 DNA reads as TGTGCCAGCAGTCCACAGGGACGGGGAAACACCATATATTTT. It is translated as CASSPQGRGNTIYF. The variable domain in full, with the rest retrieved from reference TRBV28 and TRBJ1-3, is DVKVTQSSRYLVKRTGEKVFLECVQDMDHENMFWYRQDPGLGLRLIYFSYDVKMKEKGDIPEGYSVSREKKERFSLILESASTNQTSMYLCASSPQGRGNTIYFGEGSWLTVV.